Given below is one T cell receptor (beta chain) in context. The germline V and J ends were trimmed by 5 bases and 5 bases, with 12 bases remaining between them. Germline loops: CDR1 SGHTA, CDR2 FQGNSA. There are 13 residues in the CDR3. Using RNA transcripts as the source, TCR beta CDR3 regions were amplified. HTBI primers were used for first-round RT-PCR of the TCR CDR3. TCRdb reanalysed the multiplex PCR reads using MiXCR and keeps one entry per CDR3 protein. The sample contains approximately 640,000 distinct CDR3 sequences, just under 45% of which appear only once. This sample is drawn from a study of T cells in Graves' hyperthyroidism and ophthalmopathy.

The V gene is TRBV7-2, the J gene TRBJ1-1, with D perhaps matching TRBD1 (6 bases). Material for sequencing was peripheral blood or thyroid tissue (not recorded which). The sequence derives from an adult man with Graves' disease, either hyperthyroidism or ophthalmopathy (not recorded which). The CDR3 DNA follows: TGTGCCAGCAGCGATACAGGGATAACTGAAGCTTTCTTT. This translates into CASSDTGITEAFF.